This T cell receptor beta chain was captured by sequencing in a study of CD8 T cells in ankylosing spondylitis. Findings and limits, study-wide: In peripheral blood, disease-linked CD8+ clones occurred at relatively low frequencies. Matched ankylosing spondylitis synovial fluid reportedly showed significant enrichment of disease-linked clones. One TCR beta motif, made up of 7 or 8 highly homologous variants, appeared characteristic of ankylosing spondylitis blood.

5'-RACE, quantitative and with molecular barcodes, yielded the TCR beta libraries. TCRdb passed the 5' RACE reads through MiXCR, listing each CDR3 protein once. The sample shows about 390,000 distinct CDR3 sequences, around 24% of them seen only once. The germline gives CDR1 LGHDT, CDR2 YNNKEL (reference sequence). This CDR3 has 16 residues. Trimming at V came to 1 base and at J to 7 bases, leaving 6 bases not matched to a gene. With regard to this clonotype: Its specificity is unknown.

The TCR was taken from a male donor with ankylosing spondylitis. V and J are TRBV3-1 and TRBJ2-1; 11 nucleotides line up with TRBD2. Sequencing input: blood, either unsorted or a sorted T cell fraction (not recorded which). CDR3 DNA: TGTGCCAGCAGCCAAGTTTTAGCGGGAGGGGGGAATGAGCAGTTCTTC. Amino acid sequence: CASSQVLAGGGNEQFF.